The 3 T cell receptor beta chains presented below share a single source sample, sequenced in a study of cytomegalovirus exposure and HLA in healthy donors. Researchers ran the PCR with 60 Vbeta and 13 Jbeta primers. The data were produced by immunoSEQ multiplex PCR, yet TCRdb's version contains in-frame clones alone and is incomplete. This sample yields 210,000 or so clones, of which around 79% are seen a single time; 1.5% to 2% belongs to the top ten. The sequenced material came from PBMCs. The receptors come from a man between 18 and 35 years old in good health and CMV-seronegative.

The chain combines TRBV18 with TRBJ1-1; D is ambiguous. The V end lost 8 bases, the J end lost 0 bases, and 7 bases lay between the germline ends. The CDR3 is 12 residues long. Germline CDR1 is KGHSH and CDR2 is LQKENI. The CDR3 sequence: CASREMNTEAFF. CDR3 nucleotide sequence: TGTGCCAGCCGAGAAATGAACACTGAAGCTTTCTTT. The variable domain in full, completed from reference TRBV18 and TRBJ1-1, reads NAGVMQNPRHLVRRRGQEARLRCSPMKGHSHVYWYRQLPEEGLKFMVYLQKENIIDESGMPKERFSAEFPKEGPSILRIQQVVRGDSAAYFCASREMNTEAFFGQGTRLTVV.

This chain connects TRBV28 to TRBJ1-3, with TRBD1 matching 10 bases. Per the germline V gene, CDR1 is MDHEN and CDR2 is SYDVKM. V lost 8 bases, J lost 4 bases, and 11 bases stayed unmatched. This CDR3 comprises 16 residues. This chain's CDR3 is CASRTTGGASGNTIYF. In DNA form, the CDR3 reads TGTGCCAGCCGGACGACAGGGGGCGCGTCGGGAAACACCATATATTTT.

The J gene is TRBJ2-3, the V gene TRBV30, with 15 bases fitting TRBD2. This CDR3 spans 16 amino acids. The trim removed 1 base at V and 5 bases at J, leaving 4 bases unmatched. The V gene's germline CDR1 is GTSNPN and CDR2 SVGIG (reference sequence). CDR3 region: CAWSGGLAGGLDTQYF. Written as DNA, the CDR3 is TGTGCCTGGAGTGGAGGACTAGCGGGGGGGTTAGATACGCAGTATTTT.